The entry below describes one T cell receptor (beta chain). No antigen is known for it. The CDR3 consists of 15 residues. Germline V CDR1 and CDR2: SGHRS, YFSETQ. V dropped 4 bases and J dropped 7 bases, with 17 bases sitting between them. TCRdb's table, derived via immunoSEQ multiplex PCR, lists solely in-frame clones and lacks some. The sample shows roughly 650,000 clones, 95% to 98% of them seen only once. The data were obtained in a study of shared clonotypes between healthy human individuals. Notes on the study in general: Compared with clonotypes that all four donors shared, non-shared clonotypes had lower generation probabilities.

The sequenced material came from naive CD4+ T cells sorted from blood. Specified subset: CD45RA+ positively selected. This sequence joins TRBV5-1 and TRBJ2-2; D possibly corresponds to TRBD2 (6 bases). This receptor was taken from a woman aged 25 to 39 in good health. CDR3 in amino acids: CASSPEVGRIGELFF. DNA for the CDR3: TGCGCCAGCAGCCCGGAGGTAGGGAGGATCGGGGAGCTGTTTTTT.